This TCR beta chain was observed in a study of CD8 T cells in ankylosing spondylitis (dated by TCRdb to about 2017). For the wider study: To find TCR variants linked to disease, the study profiled T cell receptor beta repertoires in ankylosing spondylitis patients and healthy donors. The full study cohort comprised around 25 ankylosing spondylitis patients and 85 to 120 healthy donors. Peripheral blood was sampled, and synovial fluid was also collected from ankylosing spondylitis patients.

TCRdb names Illumina HiSeq 2500 as the instrument used. TCR beta libraries were prepared by quantitative 5'-RACE with molecular barcodes. The paper's data handling went like this. A new computational method based on a probabilistic model of VDJ rearrangement was used to identify disease-linked TCR variants. Using fastp trimming at Q25 and MiXCR clonotype assembly, TCRdb reanalyzed the public sequencing data and kept in-frame beta chains. Each record represents a unique CDR3 protein, reported with the most common genes and DNA among its rows. TCRdb, not the original authors, processed these V and J calls. This sample is represented by hundreds of thousands of distinct CDR3 sequences; 12% of them were singletons. The ten largest clones capture around 0.51% of the sample. Here is what the overall study found, with its caveats: The disease-linked clones were reported as significantly enriched in matched synovial fluid samples from ankylosing spondylitis patients. In peripheral blood, the disease-linked clones were found at relatively low frequencies and had a CD8+ phenotype. Some TCR beta motif variants had previously been reported in synovial fluid and blood of reactive arthritis patients, which suggested common disease-initiation mechanisms. A TCR beta motif of seven or eight highly homologous amino acid variants appeared characteristic of blood from ankylosing spondylitis patients.

Concerning this clonotype: Its target antigen remains unknown. Base-call qualities are not available, and no considerably larger clone is one nucleotide away.

Sequenced input: blood, either unsorted or a sorted T cell fraction (not recorded which). This TCR derives from a male donor with ankylosing spondylitis.

CDR3 protein: CAWSGISTDTQYF. The nucleotides read TGTGCCTGGAGCGGTATTAGCACAGATACGCAGTATTTT. The sequence links TRBV30 to TRBJ2-3; no confident D gene assignment can be made. The germline V gene (reference sequence) gives CDR1 as GTSNPN and CDR2 as SVGIG. Including cysteine and phenylalanine, the CDR3 has 13 amino acids. This entry keeps only the CDR3 DNA: 39 bases, framed from base 1. Trimming at the junction amounts to 3 bases on V and 0 bases on J, and the germline ends lie 7 bases apart.